The entry that follows covers one T cell receptor beta chain sequence. Its antigen remains unknown. This entry belongs to a study of OX40 agonist ivuxolimab in advanced cancers. The overall study: Patients treated during dose escalation were battling hepatocellular carcinoma, melanoma, renal cell or head and neck cancer. Mean age approximately 59 years, range about 23 to 85; 82.7% male.

Repertoires were generated with immunoSEQ multiplex PCR, while TCRdb's copy carries only in-frame clones and drops some. The sample has about 89,000 clones, 90% to 95% seen once. V was shortened by 1 base and J by 2 bases, with 8 bases between the two germline ends. CDR1 and CDR2 from the germline V gene are MGHRA and YSYEKL. The CDR3 loop spans 14 amino acids. Study results and limitations: Antigen specificity of clonally expanded peripheral T cells was not established. Clonal expansion by week 6 occurred in CD4+ and CD8+ blood T cells (at 0.1 to 3.0 mg/kg).

The clonotype was recovered from an adult with an advanced solid tumor such as melanoma, head and neck, liver or kidney cancer. V and J are TRBV4-1 and TRBJ2-5; D not resolved. The sample was CD4+ or CD8+ T cells sorted from blood, taken in a trial of the OX40 agonist ivuxolimab. The chain's CDR3 is CASSQVNSQETQYF. For the CDR3, the DNA is TGCGCCAGCAGCCAAGTCAACTCGCAAGAGACCCAGTACTTC.